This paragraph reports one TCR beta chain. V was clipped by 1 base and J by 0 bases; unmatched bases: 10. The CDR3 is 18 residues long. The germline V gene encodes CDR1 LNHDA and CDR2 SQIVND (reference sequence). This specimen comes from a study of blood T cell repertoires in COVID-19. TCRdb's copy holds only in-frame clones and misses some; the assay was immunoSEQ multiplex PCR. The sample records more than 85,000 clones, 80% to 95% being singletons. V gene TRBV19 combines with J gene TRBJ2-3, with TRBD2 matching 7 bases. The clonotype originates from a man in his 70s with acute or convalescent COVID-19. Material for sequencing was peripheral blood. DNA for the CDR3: TGTGCCAGTAGTATAGTGGGGCTAGCGGACTTTAGCACAGATACGCAGTATTTT. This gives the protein CASSIVGLADFSTDTQYF. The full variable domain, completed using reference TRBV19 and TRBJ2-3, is DGGITQSPKYLFRKEGQNVTLSCEQNLNHDAMYWYRQDPGQGLRLIYYSQIVNDFQKGDIAEGYSVSREKKESFPLTVTSAQKNPTAFYLCASSIVGLADFSTDTQYFGPGTRLTVL.